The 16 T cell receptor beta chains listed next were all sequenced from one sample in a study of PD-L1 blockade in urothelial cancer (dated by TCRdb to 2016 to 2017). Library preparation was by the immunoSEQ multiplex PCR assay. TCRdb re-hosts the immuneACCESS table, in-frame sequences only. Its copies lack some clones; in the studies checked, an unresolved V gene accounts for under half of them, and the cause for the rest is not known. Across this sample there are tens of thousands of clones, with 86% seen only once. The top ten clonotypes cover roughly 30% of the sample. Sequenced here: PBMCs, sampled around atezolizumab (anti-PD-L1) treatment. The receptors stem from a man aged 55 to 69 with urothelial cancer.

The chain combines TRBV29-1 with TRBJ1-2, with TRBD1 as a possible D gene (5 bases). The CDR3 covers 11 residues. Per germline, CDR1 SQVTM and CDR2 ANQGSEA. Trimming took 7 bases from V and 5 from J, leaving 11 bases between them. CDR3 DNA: TGCAGCGCGGTGCAGGGTTATGGCTACACCTTC. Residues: CSAVQGYGYTF.

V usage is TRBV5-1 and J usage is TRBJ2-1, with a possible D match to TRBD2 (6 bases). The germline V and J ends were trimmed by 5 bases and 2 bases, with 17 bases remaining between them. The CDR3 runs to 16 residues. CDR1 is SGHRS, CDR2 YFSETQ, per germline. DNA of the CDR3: TGCGCCAGCAGGATCGGAGCGGGTCAAACCTACAATGAGCAGTTCTTC. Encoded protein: CASRIGAGQTYNEQFF.

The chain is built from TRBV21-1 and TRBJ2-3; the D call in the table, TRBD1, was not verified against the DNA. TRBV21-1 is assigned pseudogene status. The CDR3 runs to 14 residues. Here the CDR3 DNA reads TGTGCCAGCAGCAAAGTTGGCCACACAGATACGCAGTATTTT. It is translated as CASSKVGHTDTQYF.

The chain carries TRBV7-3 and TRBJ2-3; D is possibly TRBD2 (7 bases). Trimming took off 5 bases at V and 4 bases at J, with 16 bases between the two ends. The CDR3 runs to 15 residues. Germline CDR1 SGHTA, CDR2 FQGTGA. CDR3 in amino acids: CASSPVGGRADTQYF. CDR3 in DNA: TGTGCCAGCAGCCCCGTGGGGGGGCGTGCAGATACGCAGTATTTT.

The CDR3 region is CASSGDSPLEAFF. The CDR3 DNA reads as TGTGCCAGCAGTGGGGACAGTCCTTTAGAAGCTTTCTTT. The chain joins TRBV2 to TRBJ1-1; 7 bases line up with TRBD1. The CDR3 runs to 13 residues. Per the germline V gene, CDR1 is SNHLY and CDR2 is FYNNEI. V lost 4 bases, J lost 8 bases, and 7 bases stayed unmatched.

CDR3 residues: CASSLSFASGVYNEQFF. For the CDR3, the DNA is TGTGCCAGCAGCTTGAGTTTTGCTAGCGGAGTCTACAATGAGCAGTTCTTC. The chain uses TRBV5-6 and TRBJ2-1; 7 nucleotides match TRBD2. This CDR3 is 17 amino acids long. CDR1 is SGHDT, CDR2 YYEEEE, per germline. The V segment lost 1 base and the J segment 3 bases; nucleotides outside the gene matches: 10.

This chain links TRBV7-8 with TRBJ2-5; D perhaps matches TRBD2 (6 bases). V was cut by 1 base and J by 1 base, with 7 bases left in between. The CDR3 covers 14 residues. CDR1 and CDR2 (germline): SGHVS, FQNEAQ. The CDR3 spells CASSLGLVQETQYF. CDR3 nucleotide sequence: TGTGCCAGCAGCTTAGGACTAGTCCAAGAGACCCAGTACTTC.

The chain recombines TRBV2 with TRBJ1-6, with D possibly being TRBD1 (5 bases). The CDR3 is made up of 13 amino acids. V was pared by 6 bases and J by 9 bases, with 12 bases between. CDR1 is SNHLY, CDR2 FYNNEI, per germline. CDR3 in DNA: TGTGCCAGCAGCTCCAGGGAAAGTTCACCCCTCCACTTT. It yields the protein CASSSRESSPLHF.

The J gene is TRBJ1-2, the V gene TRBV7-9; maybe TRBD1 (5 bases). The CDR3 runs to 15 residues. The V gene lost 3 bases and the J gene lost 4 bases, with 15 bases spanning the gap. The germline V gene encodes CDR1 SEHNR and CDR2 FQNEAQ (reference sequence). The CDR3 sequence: CASSFSSRVGYGYTF. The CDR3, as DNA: TGTGCCAGCAGCTTCTCGAGCAGGGTCGGCTATGGCTACACCTTC. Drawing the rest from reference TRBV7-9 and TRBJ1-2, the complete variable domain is DTGVSQNPRHKITKRGQNVTFRCDPISEHNRLYWYRQTLGQGPEFLTYFQNEAQLEKSRLLSDRFSAERPKGSFSTLEIQRTEQGDSAMYLCASSFSSRVGYGYTFGSGTRLTVV.

The CDR3 here is CASSETGGNEKLFF. For the CDR3, the DNA is TGTGCCAGCAGTGAGACAGGGGGAAATGAAAAACTGTTTTTT. The rearrangement links TRBV6-6 to TRBJ1-4; the match to TRBD1 covers 9 bases. The V gene's germline CDR1 is MNHNY and CDR2 SVGAGI (reference sequence). V lost 5 bases and J lost 5; bases outside the gene matches: 3. The CDR3 has 14 residues.

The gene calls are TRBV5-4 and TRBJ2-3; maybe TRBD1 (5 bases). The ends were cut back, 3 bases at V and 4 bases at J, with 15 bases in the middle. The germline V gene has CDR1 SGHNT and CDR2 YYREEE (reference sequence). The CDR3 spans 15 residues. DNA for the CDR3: TGTGCCAGCAGCTCCCCTCAGGGTGGTGCAGATACGCAGTATTTT. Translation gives CASSSPQGGADTQYF.

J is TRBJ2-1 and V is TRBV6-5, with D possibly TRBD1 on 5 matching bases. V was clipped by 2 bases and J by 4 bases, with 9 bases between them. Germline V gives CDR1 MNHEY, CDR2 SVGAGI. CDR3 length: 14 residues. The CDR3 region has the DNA TGTGCCAGCAGTTACCTCAGGGAATACAATGAGCAGTTCTTC. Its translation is CASSYLREYNEQFF.

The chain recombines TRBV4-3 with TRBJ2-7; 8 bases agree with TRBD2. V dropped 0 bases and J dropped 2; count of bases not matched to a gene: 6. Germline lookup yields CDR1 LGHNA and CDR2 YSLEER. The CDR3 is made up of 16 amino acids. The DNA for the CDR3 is TGCGCCAGCAGCCAAGATCTTAGCGGGGCTACCTACGAGCAGTACTTC. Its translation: CASSQDLSGATYEQYF.

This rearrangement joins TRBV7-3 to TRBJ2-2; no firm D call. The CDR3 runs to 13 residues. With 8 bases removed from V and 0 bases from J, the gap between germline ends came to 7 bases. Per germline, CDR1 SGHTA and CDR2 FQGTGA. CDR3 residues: CASAEANTGELFF. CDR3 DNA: TGTGCCAGCGCCGAGGCGAACACCGGGGAGCTGTTTTTT. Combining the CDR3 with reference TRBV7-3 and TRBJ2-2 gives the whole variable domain GAGVSQTPSNKVTEKGKYVELRCDPISGHTALYWYRQSLGQGPEFLIYFQGTGAADDSGLPNDRFFAVRPEGSVSTLKIQRTERGDSAVYLCASAEANTGELFFGEGSRLTVL.

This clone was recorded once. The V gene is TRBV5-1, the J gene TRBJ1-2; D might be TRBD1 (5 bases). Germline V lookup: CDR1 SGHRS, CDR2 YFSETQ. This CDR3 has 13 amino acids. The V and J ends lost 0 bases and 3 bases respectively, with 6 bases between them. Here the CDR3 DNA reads TGCGCCAGCAGCTTGGTAGGGGACTATGGCTACACCTTC. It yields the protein CASSLVGDYGYTF.

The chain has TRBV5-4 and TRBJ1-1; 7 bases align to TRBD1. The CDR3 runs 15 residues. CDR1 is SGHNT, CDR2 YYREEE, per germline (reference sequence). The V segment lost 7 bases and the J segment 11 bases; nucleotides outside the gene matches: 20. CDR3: CASWNRQGRIDGAFF. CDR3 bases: TGTGCCAGCTGGAACCGACAGGGTCGAATAGATGGGGCTTTCTTT.